Shown below are 13 T cell receptor beta chains from a single sample sequenced in a study of response to subunit inactivated influenza vaccine. A single record per CDR3 protein comes from TCRdb applying MiXCR to the RT-PCR reads. This table has under 200,000 distinct CDR3 sequences, approximately 12% appearing once. The same specimen was also included in a second study, on T cells expressing NK-cell markers. As reported in that work: The TCR beta cDNA came from 5'RACE template switching with UMIs.

The specimen comprised CD8+ T cells sorted from PBMCs, sampled 11 to 12 days after vaccination. Source of these receptors: a man aged 50 or older who received an inactivated influenza vaccine.

This clonotype was detected only a few times. The chain joins TRBV12-3 or TRBV12-4 to TRBJ2-7; weak D call: TRBD1 (6 bases). The CDR3 consists of 13 residues. Trimming took 3 bases from V and 7 from J, leaving 13 bases between them. CDR3 DNA: TGTGCCAGCAGTTTGGGTGGGGGCTGGGAGCAGTACTTC. Protein product: CASSLGGGWEQYF.

V and J are TRBV10-2 and TRBJ2-3; weak D call: TRBD2 (5 bases). Germline V lookup: CDR1 WSHSY, CDR2 SAAADI. Between the trimmed V and J ends, which lost 6 bases and 2 bases, there was a span of 21 bases. The CDR3 spans 17 residues. DNA of the CDR3: TGCGCCAGCAGCGATGTCGTCGGGATCATTGTCACAGATACGCAGTATTTT. It encodes CASSDVVGIIVTDTQYF.

The chain carries TRBV3-1 and TRBJ2-2; D is uncertain. There are 16 residues in the CDR3. Looked up from germline, CDR1 is LGHDT and CDR2 is YNNKEL (reference sequence). Between the trimmed V and J ends, which lost 0 bases and 5 bases, there was a span of 13 bases. The CDR3 region has the DNA TGTGCCAGCAGCCAAGATTACGTAGGTCGGACCGGGGAGCTGTTTTTT. Its translation: CASSQDYVGRTGELFF.

In this sample, this clonotype turned up many times. The chain has TRBV29-1 and TRBJ2-7, with D perhaps TRBD2 (5 bases). Germline CDR1 is SQVTM and CDR2 is ANQGSEA. This CDR3 has 12 residues. The V end lost 3 bases, the J end lost 4 bases, and 10 bases lay between the germline ends. The CDR3 reads CSVELSGYEQYF. The CDR3 DNA reads as TGCAGCGTTGAGTTGTCGGGGTACGAGCAGTACTTC.

This rearrangement joins TRBV7-9 to TRBJ2-7; TRBD1 agrees at 8 bases. This CDR3 is 14 amino acids long. Germline trimming cut 5 bases from V and 2 bases from J; bases unmatched to any gene: 5. CDR1 is SEHNR and CDR2 is FQNEAQ in the germline V gene (reference sequence). The chain's CDR3 is CASSQGTGPYEQYF. The DNA of the CDR3 is TGTGCCAGCAGCCAGGGGACAGGCCCCTACGAGCAGTACTTC.

The chain couples TRBV5-6 to TRBJ2-3, with 10 bases matching TRBD1. V gave up 0 bases and J gave up 4 bases; unmatched junction bases: 5. This CDR3 is 16 amino acids long. CDR1 is SGHDT and CDR2 is YYEEEE in the germline V gene. This chain's CDR3 is CASSLGTGGLADTQYF. In nucleotides, the CDR3 is TGTGCCAGCAGCTTGGGGACAGGGGGGTTGGCAGATACGCAGTATTTT. Based on the CDR3 plus reference TRBV5-6 and TRBJ2-3, the full variable domain is DAGVTQSPTHLIKTRGQQVTLRCSPKSGHDTVSWYQQALGQGPQFIFQYYEEEERQRGNFPDRFSGHQFPNYSSELNVNALLLGDSALYLCASSLGTGGLADTQYFGPGTRLTVL.

This clonotype occurred a few times. The chain joins TRBV25-1 to TRBJ2-5; possibly TRBD1 or TRBD2 for D (5 bases each). V was clipped by 8 bases and J by 5 bases, with 24 bases between them. CDR1 and CDR2 (germline): MGHDK, SYGVNS. The CDR3 runs to 16 residues. The CDR3 protein is CASWGTGVKRGETQYF. CDR3 coding DNA: TGTGCCAGCTGGGGGACCGGTGTCAAGAGAGGGGAGACCCAGTACTTC. Full variable domain (outside the CDR3, taken from reference TRBV25-1 and TRBJ2-5): EADIYQTPRYLVIGTGKKITLECSQTMGHDKMYWYQQDPGMELHLIHYSYGVNSTEKGDLSSESTVSRIRTEHFPLTLESARPSHTSQYLCASWGTGVKRGETQYFGPGTRLLVL.

This clonotype was seen only a few times. The V and J genes are TRBV27 and TRBJ2-7; TRBD2 agrees at 11 bases. CDR1 is MNHEY and CDR2 is SMNVEV in the germline V gene (reference sequence). V was pared by 4 bases and J by 3 bases, with 5 bases of the junction left unmatched. CDR3 length: 15 amino acids. CDR3 sequence: CASSSLAGGGYEQYF. The CDR3 nucleotides read TGTGCCAGCAGTTCCTTAGCGGGAGGGGGCTACGAGCAGTACTTC.

The V and J genes are TRBV19 and TRBJ2-1; D perhaps matches TRBD2 (5 bases). The CDR3 runs to 14 residues. Germline V lookup: CDR1 LNHDA, CDR2 SQIVND (reference sequence). V was pared by 3 bases and J by 6 bases, with 12 bases between. The CDR3 protein is CASSMPLATNEQFF. In nucleotides, the CDR3 is TGTGCCAGTAGTATGCCCCTAGCCACCAATGAGCAGTTCTTC.

This clonotype was observed a few times. In DNA form, the CDR3 reads TGTGCCAGCAACGTACAGAGAGACGGGCTCCCATCCTACAATGAGCAGTTCTTC. This translates into CASNVQRDGLPSYNEQFF. The chain has TRBV11-1 and TRBJ2-1; D not resolved. Germline V gene data show CDR1 as SGHAT and CDR2 as FQDESV (reference sequence). This CDR3 has 18 residues. The V and J ends lost 7 bases and 1 base respectively, with 23 bases between them.

The sample holds a few counts of this clonotype. The chain carries TRBV24-1 and TRBJ2-2; unclear D gene. CDR1 and CDR2 (germline): KGHDR, SFDVKD. Trimming left V 4 bases short and J 7 bases short, with 12 bases between. The CDR3 loop spans 14 amino acids. This chain's CDR3 is CATSDPGRSGELFF. The CDR3 bases are TGTGCCACCAGTGACCCTGGACGTAGCGGGGAGCTGTTTTTT.

This clonotype was observed a few times. This chain links TRBV5-6 with TRBJ2-3, with 9 bases identical to TRBD2. Looked up from germline, CDR1 is SGHDT and CDR2 is YYEEEE. The CDR3 is 16 residues long. V lost 2 bases and J lost 5; bases outside the gene matches: 9. The CDR3 spells CASSFSLAGRGDTQYF. The DNA of the CDR3 is TGTGCCAGCAGCTTTTCCCTAGCGGGAAGAGGAGATACGCAGTATTTT.

In its sample, this clonotype was seen many times. The chain employs TRBV29-1 and TRBJ1-2; D remains unclear. There are 13 residues in the CDR3. V was cut by 3 bases and J by 3 bases, with 11 bases left in between. Per germline, CDR1 SQVTM and CDR2 ANQGSEA. CDR3 sequence: CSVETPDDYGYTF. The CDR3 nucleotides are TGCAGCGTTGAGACGCCTGACGACTATGGCTACACCTTC.